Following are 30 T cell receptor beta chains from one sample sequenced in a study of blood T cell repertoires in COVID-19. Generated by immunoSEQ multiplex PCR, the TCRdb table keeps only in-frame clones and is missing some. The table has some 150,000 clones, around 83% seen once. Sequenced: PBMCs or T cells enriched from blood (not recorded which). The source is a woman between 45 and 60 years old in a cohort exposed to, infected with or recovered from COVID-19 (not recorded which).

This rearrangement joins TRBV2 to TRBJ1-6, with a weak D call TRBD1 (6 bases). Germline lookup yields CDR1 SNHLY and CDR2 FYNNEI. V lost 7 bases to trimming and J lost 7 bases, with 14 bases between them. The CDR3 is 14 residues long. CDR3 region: CASIIQGGNSPLHF. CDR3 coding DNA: TGTGCCAGCATTATACAGGGAGGGAATTCACCCCTCCACTTT.

The DNA for the CDR3 is TGTGCCAGCAGCCTCTGGGGTGGGACAGGGGATCTCCACGAGCAGTACTTC. This encodes CASSLWGGTGDLHEQYF. The J gene is TRBJ2-7, the V gene TRBV3-1 (or the pseudogene TRBV3-2); TRBD1 aligns across 10 bases. The CDR3 spans 17 residues. The V segment lost 4 bases and the J segment 5 bases; nucleotides outside the gene matches: 14. From germline, CDR1 is LGHDT and CDR2 YNNKEL (reference sequence).

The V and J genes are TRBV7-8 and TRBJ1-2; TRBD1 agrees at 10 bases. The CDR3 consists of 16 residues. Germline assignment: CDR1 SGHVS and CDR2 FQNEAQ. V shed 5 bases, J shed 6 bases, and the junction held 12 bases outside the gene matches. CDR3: CASSKGQGGVFDGYTF. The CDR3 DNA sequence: TGTGCCAGCAGCAAAGGACAGGGGGGGGTTTTTGATGGCTACACCTTC. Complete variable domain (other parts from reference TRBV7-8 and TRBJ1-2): GAGVSQSPRYKVAKRGQDVALRCDPISGHVSLFWYQQALGQGPEFLTYFQNEAQLDKSGLPSDRFFAERPEGSVSTLKIQRTQQEDSAVYLCASSKGQGGVFDGYTFGSGTRLTVV.

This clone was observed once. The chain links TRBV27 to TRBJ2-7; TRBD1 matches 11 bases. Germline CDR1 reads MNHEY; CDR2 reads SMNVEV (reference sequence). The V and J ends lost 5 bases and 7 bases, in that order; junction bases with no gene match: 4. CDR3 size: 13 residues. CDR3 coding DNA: TGTGCCAGCAGTGGACAGGGGGCGAGGGAGCAGTACTTC. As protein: CASSGQGAREQYF.

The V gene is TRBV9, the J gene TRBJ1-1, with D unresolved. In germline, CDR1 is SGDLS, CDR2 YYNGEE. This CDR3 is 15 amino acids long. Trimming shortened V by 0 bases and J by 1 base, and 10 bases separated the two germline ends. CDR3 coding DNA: TGTGCCAGCAGCGTAGTTGGGCAGCCGAACACTGAAGCTTTCTTT. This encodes CASSVVGQPNTEAFF.

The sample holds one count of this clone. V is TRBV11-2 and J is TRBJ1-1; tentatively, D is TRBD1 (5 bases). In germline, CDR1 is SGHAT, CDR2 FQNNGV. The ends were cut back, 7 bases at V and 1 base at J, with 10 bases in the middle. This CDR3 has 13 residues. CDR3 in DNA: TGTGCCAGCAAACCGCAGGGGAACACTGAAGCTTTCTTT. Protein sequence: CASKPQGNTEAFF. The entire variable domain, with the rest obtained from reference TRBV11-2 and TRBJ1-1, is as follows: EAGVAQSPRYKIIEKRQSVAFWCNPISGHATLYWYQQILGQGPKLLIQFQNNGVVDDSQLPKDRFSAERLKGVDSTLKIQPAKLEDSAVYLCASKPQGNTEAFFGQGTRLTVV.

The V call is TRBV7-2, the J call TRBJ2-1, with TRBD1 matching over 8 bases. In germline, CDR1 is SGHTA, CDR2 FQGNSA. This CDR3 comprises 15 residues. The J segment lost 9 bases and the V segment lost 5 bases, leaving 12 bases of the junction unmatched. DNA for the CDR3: TGTGCCAGCAGCATAACCAGGACAGGGCTGCTTGAGCAGTTCTTC. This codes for CASSITRTGLLEQFF. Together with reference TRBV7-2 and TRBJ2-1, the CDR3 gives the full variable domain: GAGVSQSPSNKVTEKGKDVELRCDPISGHTALYWYRQSLGQGLEFLIYFQGNSAPDKSGLPSDRFSAERTGGSVSTLTIQRTQQEDSAVYLCASSITRTGLLEQFFGPGTRLTVL.

The CDR3 nucleotides are TGTGCCAGTAGTATAGCAGCCTTCCGGGACAATCAGCCCCAGCATTTT. Protein product: CASSIAAFRDNQPQHF. The genes are TRBV19 and TRBJ1-5; D gene ambiguous. The CDR3 length is 16 residues. Germline V lookup: CDR1 LNHDA, CDR2 SQIVND (reference sequence). V was cut by 1 base and J by 3 bases, with 13 bases left in between.

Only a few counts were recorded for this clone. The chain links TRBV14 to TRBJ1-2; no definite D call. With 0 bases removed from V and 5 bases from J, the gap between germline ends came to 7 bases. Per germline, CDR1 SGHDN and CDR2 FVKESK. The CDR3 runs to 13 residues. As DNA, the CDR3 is TGTGCCAGCAGCCAAGATGCGTCTTATGGCTACACCTTC. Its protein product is CASSQDASYGYTF.

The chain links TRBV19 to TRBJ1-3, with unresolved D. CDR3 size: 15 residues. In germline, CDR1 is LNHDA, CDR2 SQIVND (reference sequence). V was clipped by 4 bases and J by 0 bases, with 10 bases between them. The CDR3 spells CASSNLGSSGNTIYF. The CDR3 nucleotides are TGTGCCAGTAGTAACCTCGGGAGCTCTGGAAACACCATATATTTT. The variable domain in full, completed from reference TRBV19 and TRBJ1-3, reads DGGITQSPKYLFRKEGQNVTLSCEQNLNHDAMYWYRQDPGQGLRLIYYSQIVNDFQKGDIAEGYSVSREKKESFPLTVTSAQKNPTAFYLCASSNLGSSGNTIYFGEGSWLTVV.

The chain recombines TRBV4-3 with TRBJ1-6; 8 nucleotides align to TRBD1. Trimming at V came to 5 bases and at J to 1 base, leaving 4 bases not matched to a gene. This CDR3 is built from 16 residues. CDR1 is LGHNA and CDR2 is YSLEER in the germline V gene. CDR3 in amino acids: CASSARTGSYNSPLHF. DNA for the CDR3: TGCGCCAGCAGCGCCCGGACAGGGTCCTATAATTCACCCCTCCACTTT.

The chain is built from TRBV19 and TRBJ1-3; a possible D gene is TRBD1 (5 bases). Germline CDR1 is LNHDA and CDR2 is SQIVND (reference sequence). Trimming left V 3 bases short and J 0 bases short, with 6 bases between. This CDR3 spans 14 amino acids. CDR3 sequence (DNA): TGTGCCAGTAGTATCGACAGCTCTGGAAACACCATATATTTT. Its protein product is CASSIDSSGNTIYF.

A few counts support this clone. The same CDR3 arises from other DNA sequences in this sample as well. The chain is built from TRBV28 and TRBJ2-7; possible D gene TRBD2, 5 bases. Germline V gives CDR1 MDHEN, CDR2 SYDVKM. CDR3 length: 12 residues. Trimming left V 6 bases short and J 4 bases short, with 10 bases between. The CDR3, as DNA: TGTGCCAGCAGACGGACGGGGTACGAGCAGTACTTC. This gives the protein CASRRTGYEQYF.

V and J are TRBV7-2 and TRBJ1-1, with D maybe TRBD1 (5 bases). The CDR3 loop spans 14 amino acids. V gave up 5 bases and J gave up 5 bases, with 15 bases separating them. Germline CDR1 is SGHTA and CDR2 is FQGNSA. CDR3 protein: CASSPQGGDTEAFF. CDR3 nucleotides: TGTGCCAGCAGCCCCCAAGGAGGGGATACTGAAGCTTTCTTT.

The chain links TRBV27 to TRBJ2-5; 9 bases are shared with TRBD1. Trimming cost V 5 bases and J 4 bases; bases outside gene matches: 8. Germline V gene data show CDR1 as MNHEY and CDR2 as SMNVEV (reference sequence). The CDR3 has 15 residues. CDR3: CASSMGQGAGETQYF. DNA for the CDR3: TGTGCCAGCAGTATGGGACAGGGCGCAGGAGAGACCCAGTACTTC.

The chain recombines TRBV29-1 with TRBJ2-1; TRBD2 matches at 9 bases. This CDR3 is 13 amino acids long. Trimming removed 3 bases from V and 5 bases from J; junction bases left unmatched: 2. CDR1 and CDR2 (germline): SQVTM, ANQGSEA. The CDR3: CSVDASGNNEQFF. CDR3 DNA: TGCAGCGTTGACGCTAGCGGGAACAATGAGCAGTTCTTC.

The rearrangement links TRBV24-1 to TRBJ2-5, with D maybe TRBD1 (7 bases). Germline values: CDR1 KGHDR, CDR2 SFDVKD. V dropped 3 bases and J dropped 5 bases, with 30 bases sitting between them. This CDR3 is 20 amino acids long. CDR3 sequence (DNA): TGTGCCACCAGTGATCGTGGCTCCCCAGGGGGGAACACCCCAAGGGAGACCCAGTACTTC. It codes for CATSDRGSPGGNTPRETQYF.

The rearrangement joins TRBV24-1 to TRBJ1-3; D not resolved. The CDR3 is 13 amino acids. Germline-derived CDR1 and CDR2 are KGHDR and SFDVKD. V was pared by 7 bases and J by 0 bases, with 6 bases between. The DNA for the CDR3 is TGTGCCACCAGCCCTGTCTCTGGAAACACCATATATTTT. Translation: CATSPVSGNTIYF.

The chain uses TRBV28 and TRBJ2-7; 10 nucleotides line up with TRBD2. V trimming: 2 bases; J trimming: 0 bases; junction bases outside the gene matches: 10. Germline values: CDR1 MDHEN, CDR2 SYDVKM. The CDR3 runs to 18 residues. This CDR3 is CASSLSLAGESSSYEQYF. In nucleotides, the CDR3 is TGTGCCAGCAGTTTAAGTCTAGCGGGGGAATCGAGCTCCTACGAGCAGTACTTC.

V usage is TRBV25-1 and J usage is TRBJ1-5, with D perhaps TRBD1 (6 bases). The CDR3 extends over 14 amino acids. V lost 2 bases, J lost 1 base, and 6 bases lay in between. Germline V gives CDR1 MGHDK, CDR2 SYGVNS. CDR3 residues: CASSEQGSNQPQHF. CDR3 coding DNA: TGTGCCAGCAGTGAACAGGGGAGCAATCAGCCCCAGCATTTT.

CDR3 DNA: TGTGCCAGCAGCCTACGGCGGGGGGAGGGGGCCGGGGAGCTGTTTTTT. It encodes CASSLRRGEGAGELFF. This chain connects TRBV4-2 to TRBJ2-2, with TRBD2 matching over 8 bases. This CDR3 has 16 residues. The germline CDR1 and CDR2 sequences are LGHNA and YNFKEQ. V gave up 4 bases and J gave up 6 bases; unmatched junction bases: 10.

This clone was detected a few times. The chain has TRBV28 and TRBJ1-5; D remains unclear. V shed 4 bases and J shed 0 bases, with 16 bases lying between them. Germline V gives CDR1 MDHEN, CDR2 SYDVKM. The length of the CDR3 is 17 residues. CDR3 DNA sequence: TGTGCCAGCAGTTCTATGGTCATGATTAATAGCAATCAGCCCCAGCATTTT. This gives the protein CASSSMVMINSNQPQHF.

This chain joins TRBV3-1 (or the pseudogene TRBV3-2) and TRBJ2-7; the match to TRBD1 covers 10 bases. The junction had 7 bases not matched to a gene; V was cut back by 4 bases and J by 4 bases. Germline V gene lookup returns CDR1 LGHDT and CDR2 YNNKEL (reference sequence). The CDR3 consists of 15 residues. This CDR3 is CASSLRGTGVYEQYF. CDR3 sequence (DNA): TGTGCCAGCAGCCTAAGGGGGACAGGGGTGTACGAGCAGTACTTC.

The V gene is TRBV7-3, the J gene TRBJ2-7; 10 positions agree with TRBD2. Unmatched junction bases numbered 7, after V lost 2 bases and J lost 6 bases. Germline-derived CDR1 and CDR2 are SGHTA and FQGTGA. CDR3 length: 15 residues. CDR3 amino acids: CASSLPVGLAVEQYF. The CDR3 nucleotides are TGTGCCAGCAGCTTACCCGTCGGACTAGCGGTCGAGCAGTACTTC.

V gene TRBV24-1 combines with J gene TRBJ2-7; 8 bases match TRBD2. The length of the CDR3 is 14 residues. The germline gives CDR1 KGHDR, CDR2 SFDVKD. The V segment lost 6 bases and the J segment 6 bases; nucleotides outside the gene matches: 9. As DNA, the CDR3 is TGTGCCACCAGTTCGCCCTCGGGAGGGATCGAGCAGTACTTC. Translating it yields CATSSPSGGIEQYF.

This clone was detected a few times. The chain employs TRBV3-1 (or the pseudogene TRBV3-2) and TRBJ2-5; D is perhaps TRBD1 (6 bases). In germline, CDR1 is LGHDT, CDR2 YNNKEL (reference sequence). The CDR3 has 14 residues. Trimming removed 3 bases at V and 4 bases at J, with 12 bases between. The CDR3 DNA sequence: TGTGCCAGCAGCCAGTCAGGGGTCCCAGAGACCCAGTACTTC. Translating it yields CASSQSGVPETQYF.

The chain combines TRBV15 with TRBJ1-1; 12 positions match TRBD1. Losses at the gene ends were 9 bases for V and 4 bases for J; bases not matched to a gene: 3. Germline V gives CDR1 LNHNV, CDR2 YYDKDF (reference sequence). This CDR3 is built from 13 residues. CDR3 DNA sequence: TGTGCCACTCGGGACAGGGGGCTCACTGAAGCTTTCTTT. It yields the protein CATRDRGLTEAFF.

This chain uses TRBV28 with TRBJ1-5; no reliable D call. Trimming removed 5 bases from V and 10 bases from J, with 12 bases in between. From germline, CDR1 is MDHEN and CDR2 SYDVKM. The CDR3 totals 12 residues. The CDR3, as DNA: TGTGCCAGCAGTCGCTCGATAGATCCCCAGCATTTT. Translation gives CASSRSIDPQHF.

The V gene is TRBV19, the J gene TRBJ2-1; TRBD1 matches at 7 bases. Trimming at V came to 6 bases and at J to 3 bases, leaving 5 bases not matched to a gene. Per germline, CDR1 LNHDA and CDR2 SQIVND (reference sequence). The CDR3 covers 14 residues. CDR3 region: CASRPGQNYNEQFF. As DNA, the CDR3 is TGTGCCAGTAGGCCGGGACAGAACTACAATGAGCAGTTCTTC.

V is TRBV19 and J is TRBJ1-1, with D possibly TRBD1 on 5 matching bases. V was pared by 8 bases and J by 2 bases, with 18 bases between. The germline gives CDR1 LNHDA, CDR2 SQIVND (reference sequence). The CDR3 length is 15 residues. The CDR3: CASRAGQLLNTEAFF. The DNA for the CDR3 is TGTGCCAGTCGAGCCGGACAATTACTTAACACTGAAGCTTTCTTT. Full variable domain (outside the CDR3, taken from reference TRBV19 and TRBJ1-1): DGGITQSPKYLFRKEGQNVTLSCEQNLNHDAMYWYRQDPGQGLRLIYYSQIVNDFQKGDIAEGYSVSREKKESFPLTVTSAQKNPTAFYLCASRAGQLLNTEAFFGQGTRLTVV.